This TCR beta chain was captured in a study of shared T cell receptors in the human thymus (dated by TCRdb to the early 2020s). Regarding the research as a whole: The study examined how self-reactive, shared T-cell receptor alpha chains are generated in the human thymus.

About this clone itself: The antigen this receptor binds is unknown. No quality values exist for individual bases; no much larger clone is one base distant.

Preparation of the library involved the immunoSEQ multiplex PCR assay. TCRdb took this table from immuneACCESS and kept in-frame rearrangements with V and J called. Such tables lack part of the clones; where checked against another copy, unresolved V genes explain under half of the gap, and the rest is unexplained. Recorded for this sample are under 850,000 clones; more than 75% of them occurred a single time. The ten largest clones represent about 0.01% of the sample. Germline trimming amounts to 6 bases on V and 5 bases on J, with 13 as the count of junction bases outside the gene matches. The CDR3 goes from the cysteine to the phenylalanine over 15 residues. Just CDR3 DNA is preserved here, 45 bases in frame from base 1. The germline V gene supplies CDR1 LGHNA and CDR2 YSLEER. A further study also used this sample, focusing on human thymus T cells. The second paper states: The donors were immunologically healthy infants in Finland who had open corrective cardiac surgery for congenital heart defects. Thymus tissue was collected as surgical resects that were removed during corrective cardiac surgery. Biased V and J gene segment usage appeared to be present in both thymic and peripheral blood repertoires. Highly overlapping thymic TCR repertoires among unrelated individuals were reported in the related research. TCR alpha and beta repertoires from roughly 8 infant thymus samples and a few related peripheral blood samples were characterized in the study. The cohort included over five male and a couple of female infants, with donor ages spanning 7 to 244 days. Thymocytes were freed from the tissue by mechanical means and kept at -70 degrees C as pellets of roughly 8.5-30 million cells. A QIAsymphony instrument was used to extract genomic DNA from frozen cell pellets. The immunoSEQ multiplex PCR assay was used to amplify the TCRB and TCRAD loci from a standardized amount of quality-controlled genomic DNA. The amplicons covered the V(D)J region and were long enough to include the CDR3 and to identify the V and J genes. The commercial immunoSEQ service was used to sequence amplicons on an Illumina platform. Corrections for primer bias and sequencing errors followed previously described methods, while TCRAD and TCRB definitions were based on the IMGT database. immunoSEQ Analyzer 3.0 and VDJTools were used for repertoire analysis, which covered basic statistics, V/J segment usage, diversity estimates, rarefaction and pairwise overlap. Chao1, ChaoE, Efron-Thisted, Shannon and inverse Simpson indices were used to estimate diversity, which was also estimated on datasets down-sampled to the smallest sample. For repertoire overlap, CDR3 nucleotide sequence, V gene and J gene had to match strictly, and clustering was done by Jaccard-based multidimensional scaling. On average, thymus samples gave about 810,000 unique TCRB clonotypes, whereas blood samples gave about 84,000.

This receptor was obtained from a boy less than two years old with a congenital heart defect. Donor details come from another sample of the same person, matched by shared clones. The sample taken for sequencing was thymocytes. This chain is built from TRBV4-3 and TRBJ2-7; the junction holds 7 bases that match TRBD2. The nucleotides read TGCGCCAGCAGTTCTCTAGCGGATGGGTTCCACGAGCAGTACTTC. Translated, it reads CASSSLADGFHEQYF.